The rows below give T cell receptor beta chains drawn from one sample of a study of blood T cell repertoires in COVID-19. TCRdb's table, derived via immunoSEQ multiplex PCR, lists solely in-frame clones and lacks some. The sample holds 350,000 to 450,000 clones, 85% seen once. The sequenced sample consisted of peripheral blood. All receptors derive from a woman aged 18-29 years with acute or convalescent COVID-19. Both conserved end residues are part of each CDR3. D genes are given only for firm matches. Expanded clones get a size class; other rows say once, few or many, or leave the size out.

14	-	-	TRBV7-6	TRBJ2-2	TGTGCCAGCAGCCAAGACTCCAACACCGGGGAGCTGTTTTTT	CASSQDSNTGELFF
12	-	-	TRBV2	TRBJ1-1	TGTGCCAGGGTACAACAGGGCACTGAAGCTTTCTTT	CARVQQGTEAFF
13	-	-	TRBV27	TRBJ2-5	TGTGCCAGCAGTTTAAGGGGCCAAGAGACCCAGTACTTC	CASSLRGQETQYF
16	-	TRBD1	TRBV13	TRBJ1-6	TGTGCCAGCAGCGCAACCGGACAGGGGCAGGAATCACCCCTCCACTTT	CASSATGQGQESPLHF
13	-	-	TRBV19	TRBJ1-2	TGTGCCAGTAGTATCGCGGGGGGCAATGGCTACACCTTC	CASSIAGGNGYTF
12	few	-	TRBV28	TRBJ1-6	TGTGCCAGCAGTTTATCAGAGCGACCCCTCCACTTT	CASSLSERPLHF
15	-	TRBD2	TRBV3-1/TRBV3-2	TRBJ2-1	TGTGCCAGCAGCCAAGTCATAACTAGCGGGAATGAGCAGTTCTTC	CASSQVITSGNEQFF
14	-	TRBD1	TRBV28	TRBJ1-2	TGTGCCAGCAGTAAGACAGGGGTTTTCTATGGCTACACCTTC	CASSKTGVFYGYTF
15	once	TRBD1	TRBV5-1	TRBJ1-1	TGCGCCAGCAGCTTGACCGGACAGGGAATGACTGAAGCTTTCTTT	CASSLTGQGMTEAFF
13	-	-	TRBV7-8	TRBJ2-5	TGTGCCAGCAGCTTAGGGCGGTCAGAGACCCAGTACTTC	CASSLGRSETQYF
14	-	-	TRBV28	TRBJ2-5	TGTGCCAGCAGTTTTGGGCCCCGTGGGGAGACCCAGTACTTC	CASSFGPRGETQYF
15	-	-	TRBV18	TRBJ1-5	TGTGCCAGCTCTCCTGGGTCCGGGGGCAATCAGCCCCAGCATTTT	CASSPGSGGNQPQHF
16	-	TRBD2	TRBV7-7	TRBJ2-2	TGTGCCAGCAGCTTAGTTGGGGGGGTTCCCACCGGGGAGCTGTTTTTT	CASSLVGGVPTGELFF
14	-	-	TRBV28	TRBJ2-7	TGTGCCAGCAGCCTGGGGGGGCAGATCTACGAGCAGTACTTC	CASSLGGQIYEQYF
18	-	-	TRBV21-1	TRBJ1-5	TGTGCCAGCAGCAAAGGGGACAGAAGACCGTATAGCAATCAGCCCCAGCATTTT	CASSKGDRRPYSNQPQHF
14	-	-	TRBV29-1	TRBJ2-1	TGCAGCGTGGCCGACGGGAGCTCCTACAATGAGCAGTTCTTC	CSVADGSSYNEQFF
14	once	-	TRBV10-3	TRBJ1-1	TGTGCCATCAGTGCCCCGCAGGGGAACACTGAAGCTTTCTTT	CAISAPQGNTEAFF
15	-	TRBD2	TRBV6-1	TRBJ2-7	TGTGCCAGCAGTGAAGAGGGACTAGCCGCGTACGAGCAGTACTTC	CASSEEGLAAYEQYF
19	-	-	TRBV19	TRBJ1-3	TGTGCCAGTAGTATGAGGACCCACGAAGGGAGAGGGACTGGAAACACCATATATTTT	CASSMRTHEGRGTGNTIYF
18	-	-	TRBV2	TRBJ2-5	TGTGCCAGCACTGAGGTTGGGCCTAGGGTGGGTAGCGGAGAGACCCAGTACTTC	CASTEVGPRVGSGETQYF
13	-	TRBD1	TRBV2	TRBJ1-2	TGTGCCAGCCTGTTAGGGGGCGACTATGGCTACACCTTC	CASLLGGDYGYTF
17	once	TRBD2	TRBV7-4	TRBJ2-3	TGTGCCAGCAGCTATGGGACTAGCGGCCCCTACACAGATACGCAGTATTTT	CASSYGTSGPYTDTQYF
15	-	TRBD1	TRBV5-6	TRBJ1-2	TGTGCCAGCAGCGGGAGCTATGGGACAGGGGTTGGCTACACCTTC	CASSGSYGTGVGYTF
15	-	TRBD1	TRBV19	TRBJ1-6	TGTGCCAGTAGTACCCAAACAGGGGGTGAATCACCCCTCCACTTT	CASSTQTGGESPLHF